The 7 T cell receptor beta chains below all came from one sample that was sequenced in a study of beta chain features in type 1 diabetes. Findings and limits, study-wide: Type 1 diabetes patients showed a moderate but significant shortening of TCRB CDR3s in all four CD4+ subsets.

Of the isolated RNA, all was reverse transcribed, and so the sequenced material was expressed TCRB transcripts. Sequenced by immunoSEQ multiplex PCR; TCRdb stores in-frame clones only, minus some. The table has about 340,000 clones, around 8.5% seen once. Their specific antigens are unknown. The sample taken for sequencing was central memory CD4+ T cells from blood. Receptors were obtained from a man aged 30-40 years with type 1 diabetes.

This clone was observed a few times. CDR3 sequence reads: CASSSSSGGAGEQFF. In DNA form, the CDR3 reads TGTGCCAGCAGTTCGTCTAGCGGGGGGGCAGGGGAGCAGTTCTTC. V is TRBV6-6 and J is TRBJ2-1; 12 nucleotides align to TRBD2. V lost 4 bases, J lost 10 bases, and 8 bases stayed unmatched. Germline lookup yields CDR1 MNHNY and CDR2 SVGAGI (reference sequence). CDR3 length: 15 residues.

The rearrangement joins TRBV18 to TRBJ1-1; no firm D call. The CDR3 has 13 amino acids. Germline V gene data show CDR1 as KGHSH and CDR2 as LQKENI. Trimming left V 6 bases short and J 8 bases short, with 16 bases between. The CDR3 DNA reads TGTGCCAGCTCCCTGACCGCATCCAAGGAAGCTTTCTTT. Amino acid sequence: CASSLTASKEAFF. The full variable domain, completed using reference TRBV18 and TRBJ1-1, is NAGVMQNPRHLVRRRGQEARLRCSPMKGHSHVYWYRQLPEEGLKFMVYLQKENIIDESGMPKERFSAEFPKEGPSILRIQQVVRGDSAAYFCASSLTASKEAFFGQGTRLTVV.

This clone was observed a handful of times. CDR3 amino acids: CASTQTSGGAYNEQFF. The CDR3, as DNA: TGCGCCAGCACCCAAACTAGCGGGGGTGCCTACAATGAGCAGTTCTTC. This chain joins TRBV5-1 and TRBJ2-1; 11 bases match TRBD2. Germline CDR1 reads SGHRS; CDR2 reads YFSETQ. V was pared by 6 bases and J by 2 bases, with 7 bases of the junction left unmatched. The length of the CDR3 is 16 residues.

In this sample, this clone turned up a few times. V is TRBV5-1 and J is TRBJ2-1; 11 bases are a match to TRBD1. Germline CDR1 reads SGHRS; CDR2 reads YFSETQ. Trimming removed 3 bases from V and 8 bases from J; junction bases left unmatched: 13. The CDR3 runs to 17 residues. CDR3: CASSSGQGADETDEQFF. CDR3 coding DNA: TGCGCCAGCAGCTCCGGACAGGGGGCGGATGAGACGGATGAGCAGTTCTTC.

There are a few counts of this clone. The chain employs TRBV5-4 and TRBJ2-3, with 8 bases that match TRBD2. CDR3 size: 17 residues. Germline CDR1 and CDR2: SGHNT and YYREEE (reference sequence). The trim removed 0 bases at V and 4 bases at J, leaving 10 bases unmatched. In DNA form, the CDR3 reads TGTGCCAGCAGCTTGGCCCGGGGGGGAGGGGCAGCAGATACGCAGTATTTT. It yields the protein CASSLARGGGAADTQYF. The full variable domain, its missing parts supplied by reference TRBV5-4 and TRBJ2-3, is ETGVTQSPTHLIKTRGQQVTLRCSSQSGHNTVSWYQQALGQGPQFIFQYYREEENGRGNFPPRFSGLQFPNYSSELNVNALELDDSALYLCASSLARGGGAADTQYFGPGTRLTVL.

The chain is built from TRBV7-9 and TRBJ1-6; TRBD1 agrees at 8 bases. The CDR3 consists of 18 residues. Germline V lookup: CDR1 SEHNR, CDR2 FQNEAQ (reference sequence). The J segment lost 0 bases and the V segment lost 5 bases, leaving 9 bases of the junction unmatched. In DNA form, the CDR3 reads TGTGCCAGCAGCATCCGACAGGGGACGGGCTCCTATAATTCACCCCTCCACTTT. Translating it yields CASSIRQGTGSYNSPLHF.

This clone was counted many times. This sequence joins TRBV7-9 and TRBJ1-5, with TRBD1 identical over 8 bases. The junction had 3 bases not matched to a gene; V was cut back by 4 bases and J by 4 bases. The CDR3 is made up of 14 amino acids. CDR1 is SEHNR and CDR2 is FQNEAQ in the germline V gene (reference sequence). The CDR3 DNA reads as TGTGCCAGCAGCTCTACAGGGGGAAATCAGCCCCAGCATTTT. This gives the protein CASSSTGGNQPQHF.